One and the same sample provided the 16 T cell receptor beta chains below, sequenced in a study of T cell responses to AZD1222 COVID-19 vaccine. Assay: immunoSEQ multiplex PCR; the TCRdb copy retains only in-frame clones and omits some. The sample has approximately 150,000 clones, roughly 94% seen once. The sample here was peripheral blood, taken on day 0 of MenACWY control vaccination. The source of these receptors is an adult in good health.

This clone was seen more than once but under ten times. The CDR3 loop is CASSQVMTGEGEPQHF. Here the CDR3 DNA reads TGCGCCAGCAGCCAGGTTATGACAGGGGAGGGGGAACCCCAGCATTTT. The V gene is TRBV4-1, the J gene TRBJ1-5; TRBD1 matches 8 bases. Germline CDR1 reads MGHRA; CDR2 reads YSYEKL. With 3 bases clipped from V and 10 bases from J, the junction kept 14 bases outside the gene matches. The CDR3 totals 16 residues.

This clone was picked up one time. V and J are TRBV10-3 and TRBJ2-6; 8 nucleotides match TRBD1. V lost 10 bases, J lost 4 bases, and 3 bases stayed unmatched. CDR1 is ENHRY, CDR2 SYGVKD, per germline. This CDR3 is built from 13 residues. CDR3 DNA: TGTGCCACCAGGGGGCCCGGGGCCAACGTCCTGACTTTC. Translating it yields CATRGPGANVLTF.

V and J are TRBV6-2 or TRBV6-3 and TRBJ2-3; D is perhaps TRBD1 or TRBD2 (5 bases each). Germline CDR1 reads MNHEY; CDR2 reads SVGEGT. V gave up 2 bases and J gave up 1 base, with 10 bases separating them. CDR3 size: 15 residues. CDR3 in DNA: TGTGCCAGCAGTTACCGGGACGGGGGCACAGATACGCAGTATTTT. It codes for CASSYRDGGTDTQYF.

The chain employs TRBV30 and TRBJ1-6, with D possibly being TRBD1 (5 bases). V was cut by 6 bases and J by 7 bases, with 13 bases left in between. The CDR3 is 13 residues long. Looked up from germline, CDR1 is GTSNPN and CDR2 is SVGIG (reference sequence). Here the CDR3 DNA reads TGTGCCTGTAACTCAGGGTTGAATTCACCCCTCCACTTT. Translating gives CACNSGLNSPLHF.

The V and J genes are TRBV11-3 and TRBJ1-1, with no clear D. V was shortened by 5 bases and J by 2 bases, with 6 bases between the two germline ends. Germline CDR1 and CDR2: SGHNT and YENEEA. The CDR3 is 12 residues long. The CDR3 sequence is CASSPSNTEAFF. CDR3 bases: TGTGCCAGCAGCCCCAGTAACACTGAAGCTTTCTTT.

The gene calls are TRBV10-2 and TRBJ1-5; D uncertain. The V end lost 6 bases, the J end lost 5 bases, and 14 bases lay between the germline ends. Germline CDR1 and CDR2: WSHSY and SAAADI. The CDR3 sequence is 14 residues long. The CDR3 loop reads CASSHYTADQPQHF. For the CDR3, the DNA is TGCGCCAGCAGCCATTACACGGCCGATCAGCCCCAGCATTTT.

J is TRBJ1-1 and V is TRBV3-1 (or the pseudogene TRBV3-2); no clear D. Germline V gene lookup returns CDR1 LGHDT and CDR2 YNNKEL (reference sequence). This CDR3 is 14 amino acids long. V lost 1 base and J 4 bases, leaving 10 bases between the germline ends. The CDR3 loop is CASSQGIGGTEAFF. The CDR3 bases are TGTGCCAGCAGCCAAGGGATAGGCGGCACTGAAGCTTTCTTT.

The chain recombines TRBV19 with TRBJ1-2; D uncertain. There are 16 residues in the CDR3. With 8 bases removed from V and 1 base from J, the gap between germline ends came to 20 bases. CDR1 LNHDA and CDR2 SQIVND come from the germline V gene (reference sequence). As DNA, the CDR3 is TGTGCCAGTTTGCGCCGGGAAGGCAGCTTTAACTATGGCTACACCTTC. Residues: CASLRREGSFNYGYTF.

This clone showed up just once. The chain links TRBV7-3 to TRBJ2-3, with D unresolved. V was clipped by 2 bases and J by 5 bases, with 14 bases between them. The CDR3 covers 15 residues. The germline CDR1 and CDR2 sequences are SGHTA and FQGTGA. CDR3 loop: CASSLGQVLGDTQYF. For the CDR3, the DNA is TGTGCCAGCAGCTTAGGCCAGGTACTCGGAGATACGCAGTATTTT.

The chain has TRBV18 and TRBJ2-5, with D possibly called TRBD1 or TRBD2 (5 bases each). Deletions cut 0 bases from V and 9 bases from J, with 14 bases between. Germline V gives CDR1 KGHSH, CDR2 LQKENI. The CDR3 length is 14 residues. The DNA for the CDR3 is TGTGCCAGCTCACCACCCGGGACCCCGGCGGCCCAGTACTTC. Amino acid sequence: CASSPPGTPAAQYF.

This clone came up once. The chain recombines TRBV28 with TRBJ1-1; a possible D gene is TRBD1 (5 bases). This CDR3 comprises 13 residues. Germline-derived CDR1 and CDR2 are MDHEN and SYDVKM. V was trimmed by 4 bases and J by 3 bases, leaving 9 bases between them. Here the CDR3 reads CASSSTAYTEAFF. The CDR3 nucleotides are TGTGCCAGCAGTTCGACAGCATACACTGAAGCTTTCTTT. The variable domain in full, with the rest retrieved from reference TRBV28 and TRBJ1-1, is DVKVTQSSRYLVKRTGEKVFLECVQDMDHENMFWYRQDPGLGLRLIYFSYDVKMKEKGDIPEGYSVSREKKERFSLILESASTNQTSMYLCASSSTAYTEAFFGQGTRLTVV.

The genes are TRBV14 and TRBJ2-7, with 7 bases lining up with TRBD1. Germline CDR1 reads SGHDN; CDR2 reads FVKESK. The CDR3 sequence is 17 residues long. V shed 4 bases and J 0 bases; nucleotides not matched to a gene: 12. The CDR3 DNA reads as TGTGCCAGCAGCCTAAACCCGGACAGGACGATCTCCTACGAGCAGTACTTC. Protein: CASSLNPDRTISYEQYF.

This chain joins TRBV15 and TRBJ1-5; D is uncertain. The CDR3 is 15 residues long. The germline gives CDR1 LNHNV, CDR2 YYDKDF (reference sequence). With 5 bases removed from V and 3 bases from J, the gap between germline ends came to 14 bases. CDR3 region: CATSALRQPNQPQHF. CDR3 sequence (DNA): TGTGCCACCAGCGCGCTTCGGCAGCCCAATCAGCCCCAGCATTTT.

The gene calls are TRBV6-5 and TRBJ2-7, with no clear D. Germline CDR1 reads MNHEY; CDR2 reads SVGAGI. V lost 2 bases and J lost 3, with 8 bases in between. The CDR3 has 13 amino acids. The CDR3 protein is CASSYGTYYEQYF. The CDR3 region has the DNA TGTGCCAGCAGTTACGGCACTTACTACGAGCAGTACTTC.

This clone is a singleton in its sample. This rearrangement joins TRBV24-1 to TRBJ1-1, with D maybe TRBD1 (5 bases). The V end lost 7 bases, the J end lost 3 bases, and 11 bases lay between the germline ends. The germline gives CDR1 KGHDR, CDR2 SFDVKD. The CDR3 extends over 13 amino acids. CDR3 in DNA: TGTGCCACCAGGTCAGGGCTACACACTGAAGCTTTCTTT. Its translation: CATRSGLHTEAFF.

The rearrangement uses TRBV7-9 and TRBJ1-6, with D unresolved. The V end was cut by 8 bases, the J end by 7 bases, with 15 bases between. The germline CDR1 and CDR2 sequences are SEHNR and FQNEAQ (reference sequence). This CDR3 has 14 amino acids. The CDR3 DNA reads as TGTGCCAGCGGCGGGCCCGACGGGAATTCACCCCTCCACTTT. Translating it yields CASGGPDGNSPLHF.